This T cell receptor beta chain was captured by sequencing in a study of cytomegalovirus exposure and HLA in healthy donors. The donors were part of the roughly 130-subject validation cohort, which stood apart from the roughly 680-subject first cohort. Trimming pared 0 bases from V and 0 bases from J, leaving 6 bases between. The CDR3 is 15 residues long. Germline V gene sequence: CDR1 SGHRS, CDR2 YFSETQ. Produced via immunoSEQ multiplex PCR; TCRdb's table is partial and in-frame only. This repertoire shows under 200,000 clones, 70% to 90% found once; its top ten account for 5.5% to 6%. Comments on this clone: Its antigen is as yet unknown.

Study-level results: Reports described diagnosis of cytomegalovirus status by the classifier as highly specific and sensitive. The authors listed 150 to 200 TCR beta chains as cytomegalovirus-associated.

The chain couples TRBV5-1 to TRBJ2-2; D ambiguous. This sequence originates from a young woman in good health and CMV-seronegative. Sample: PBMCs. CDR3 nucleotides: TGCGCCAGCAGCTTGGTCTCAGCGAACACCGGGGAGCTGTTTTTT. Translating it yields CASSLVSANTGELFF.